The 26 T cell receptor beta chains given below trace back to one sample, sequenced in a study of cytomegalovirus exposure and HLA in healthy donors. Researchers ran the PCR with 60 Vbeta and 13 Jbeta primers. Produced via immunoSEQ multiplex PCR; TCRdb's table is partial and in-frame only. The data contain 170,000 or so clones, approximately 88% of them seen just once; the ten biggest clones take up about 0.39%. What was sequenced was PBMCs. These receptors were obtained from a boy aged 2 to 10 in good health and CMV-seronegative.

This rearrangement joins TRBV5-1 to TRBJ1-1, with D possibly matching TRBD1 (5 bases). Germline V gene sequence: CDR1 SGHRS, CDR2 YFSETQ. The CDR3 has 14 amino acids. Trimming left V 9 bases short and J 3 bases short, with 18 bases between. CDR3 sequence reads: CATHKGAFDTEAFF. The CDR3, as DNA: TGCGCCACCCACAAAGGGGCCTTTGACACTGAAGCTTTCTTT.

The genes are TRBV2 and TRBJ1-1, with no clear D. CDR1 and CDR2 (germline): SNHLY, FYNNEI. The V end was cut by 6 bases, the J end by 4 bases, with 12 bases between. The CDR3 loop spans 13 amino acids. The CDR3 coding sequence is TGTGCCAGCAGCCCCGCCCGGGGCACTGAAGCTTTCTTT. Its protein product is CASSPARGTEAFF.

The CDR3: CASSTTARSGYTF. Here the CDR3 DNA reads TGTGCCAGCAGCACGACAGCTCGATCCGGCTACACCTTC. The chain combines TRBV21-1 with TRBJ1-2; TRBD1 is taken as the D call from the table, unchecked against the DNA. TRBV21-1 is a pseudogene. The CDR3 is made up of 13 amino acids.

The chain employs TRBV4-2 and TRBJ2-5, with TRBD2 matching 11 bases. V shed 4 bases, J shed 2 bases, and the junction held 12 bases outside the gene matches. Germline CDR1 LGHNA, CDR2 YNFKEQ. This CDR3 contains 18 residues. CDR3 sequence reads: CASSPNPGLAGYQETQYF. The CDR3 bases are TGTGCCAGCAGCCCAAACCCTGGACTAGCGGGTTATCAAGAGACCCAGTACTTC.

CDR3 nucleotides: TGTGCCAGCAGCTTGGCCGACAGGGAATTCCTTGGCTACACCTTC. Protein: CASSLADREFLGYTF. The chain couples TRBV5-4 to TRBJ1-2; 7 nucleotides align to TRBD1. Germline trimming cut 0 bases from V and 7 bases from J; bases unmatched to any gene: 9. Per germline, CDR1 SGHNT and CDR2 YYREEE (reference sequence). The CDR3 has 15 residues.

Comments on this clone: The same CDR3 can be traced to other DNA sequences in this sample. This rearrangement joins TRBV6-5 to TRBJ1-5, with 8 bases matching TRBD1. Looked up from germline, CDR1 is MNHEY and CDR2 is SVGAGI. The length of the CDR3 is 14 residues. The V segment lost 6 bases and the J segment 5 bases; nucleotides outside the gene matches: 6. For the CDR3, the DNA is TGTGCCAGCAGCCGTGGACAGGGAGATCAGCCCCAGCATTTT. It encodes CASSRGQGDQPQHF.

This clone showed up just a few times. The DNA of the CDR3 is TGTGCCAGCAGTCTCCTTAGCAATCAGCCCCAGCATTTT. Residues: CASSLLSNQPQHF. The chain is built from TRBV6-1 and TRBJ1-5; D call uncertain. V gave up 5 bases and J gave up 0 bases, with 5 bases separating them. The V gene's germline CDR1 is MNHNS and CDR2 SASEGT. CDR3 length: 13 residues.

The chain joins TRBV6-5 to TRBJ2-3, with 8 bases fitting TRBD1. The length of the CDR3 is 14 residues. The germline V gene has CDR1 MNHEY and CDR2 SVGAGI. The ends lost 6 bases at V and 5 bases at J; junction bases unmatched: 7. The CDR3, as DNA: TGTGCCAGCAGCCCCACAGGGGGTCGAGATACGCAGTATTTT. It codes for CASSPTGGRDTQYF.

This clone was counted a few times. The chain recombines TRBV6-1 with TRBJ1-4; a weak D match, TRBD1 (5 bases). CDR1 is MNHNS, CDR2 SASEGT, per germline. The length of the CDR3 is 15 residues. The V gene lost 6 bases and the J gene lost 8 bases, with 19 bases spanning the gap. CDR3 sequence (DNA): TGTGCCAGCAGGGCGACTGGGCAGGGTTACGAAAAACTGTTTTTT. It specifies CASRATGQGYEKLFF.

The chain joins TRBV5-1 to TRBJ1-2; possibly TRBD1 for D (5 bases). The germline V gene encodes CDR1 SGHRS and CDR2 YFSETQ. There are 15 residues in the CDR3. The V and J ends lost 2 bases and 2 bases respectively, with 13 bases between them. CDR3 protein: CASSLSGTENYGYTF. As DNA, the CDR3 is TGCGCCAGCAGCTTAAGCGGGACCGAGAACTATGGCTACACCTTC.

CDR3: CAISNRDKGPYEQYF. Written as DNA, the CDR3 is TGTGCCATCAGCAACCGGGACAAGGGTCCCTACGAGCAGTACTTC. V gene TRBV10-3 combines with J gene TRBJ2-5; D may be TRBD1 (6 bases). The last part of the DNA fits TRBJ2-7 better; the J call may be wrong. Germline CDR1 and CDR2: ENHRY and SYGVKD. CDR3 length: 15 residues.

The gene calls are TRBV5-1 and TRBJ2-1, with a tentative D call TRBD1 (5 bases). The CDR3 consists of 16 residues. Between the trimmed V and J ends, which lost 8 bases and 4 bases, there was a span of 22 bases. Germline V gene lookup returns CDR1 SGHRS and CDR2 YFSETQ. The CDR3 region has the DNA TGCGCCAGTCCGACCCACAAGGGGTCCCGTTACAATGAGCAGTTCTTC. Protein sequence: CASPTHKGSRYNEQFF.

In nucleotides, the CDR3 is TGCGCCAGCAGCTTAAGCCAGGGAGGTTCACCCCTCCACTTT. Protein product: CASSLSQGGSPLHF. The chain combines TRBV5-1 with TRBJ1-6, with a tentative D call TRBD1 (5 bases). This CDR3 is 14 amino acids long. CDR1 SGHRS and CDR2 YFSETQ come from the germline V gene. Trimming took 2 bases from V and 9 from J, leaving 12 bases between them.

This chain joins TRBV25-1 and TRBJ2-5, with TRBD2 as a possible D gene (7 bases). CDR1 and CDR2 (germline): MGHDK, SYGVNS. V lost 7 bases to trimming and J lost 0 bases, with 18 bases between them. The CDR3 runs to 16 residues. CDR3 amino acids: CASTLGGGSYQETQYF. The CDR3 DNA reads TGTGCCAGCACTTTGGGGGGGGGCAGTTACCAAGAGACCCAGTACTTC. Combining the CDR3 with reference TRBV25-1 and TRBJ2-5 gives the whole variable domain EADIYQTPRYLVIGTGKKITLECSQTMGHDKMYWYQQDPGMELHLIHYSYGVNSTEKGDLSSESTVSRIRTEHFPLTLESARPSHTSQYLCASTLGGGSYQETQYFGPGTRLLVL.

The chain carries TRBV2 and TRBJ1-5, with a weak D call TRBD1 (5 bases). The length of the CDR3 is 15 residues. Trimming took 4 bases from V and 7 from J, leaving 17 bases between them. Per germline, CDR1 SNHLY and CDR2 FYNNEI. This CDR3 reads CASSATVLPSQPQHF. CDR3 in DNA: TGTGCCAGCAGTGCGACAGTCCTTCCCAGCCAGCCCCAGCATTTT.

This clone was counted only a few times. The J gene is TRBJ2-1, the V gene TRBV7-9; D may be TRBD2 (6 bases). Germline-derived CDR1 and CDR2 are SEHNR and FQNEAQ (reference sequence). Deletions cut 7 bases from V and 5 bases from J, with 15 bases between. CDR3 length: 14 amino acids. CDR3 sequence (DNA): TGTGCCAGCACCATTGTGGAGGGTAACAATGAGCAGTTCTTC. It codes for CASTIVEGNNEQFF.

This clone occurred once. The chain couples TRBV4-2 to TRBJ1-2; D not resolved. The V and J ends lost 1 base and 8 bases respectively, with 11 bases between them. The CDR3 extends over 13 amino acids. From germline, CDR1 is LGHNA and CDR2 YNFKEQ. CDR3 sequence (DNA): TGTGCCAGCAGCCAAGCAGTGGTCGGGGGCTACACCTTC. This sequence encodes CASSQAVVGGYTF.

The V gene is TRBV5-5, the J gene TRBJ2-7; TRBD2 aligns across 8 bases. CDR1 SGHKS and CDR2 YYEKEE come from the germline V gene (reference sequence). The junction had 3 bases not matched to a gene; V was cut back by 5 bases and J by 2 bases. This CDR3 has 13 amino acids. The CDR3 spells CASRIAGTYEQYF. CDR3 DNA: TGTGCCAGCAGGATAGCGGGAACCTACGAGCAGTACTTC.

This clone appeared once. CDR3: CASSGAGNQPQHF. CDR3 nucleotides: TGTGCCAGCTCAGGGGCAGGCAATCAGCCCCAGCATTTT. The rearrangement links TRBV18 to TRBJ1-5; tentative D call: TRBD1 (5 bases). This CDR3 has 13 residues. CDR1 and CDR2 (germline): KGHSH, LQKENI. V was cut by 5 bases and J by 2 bases, with 7 bases left in between.

V usage is TRBV9 and J usage is TRBJ1-2; TRBD1 matches 11 bases. Looked up from germline, CDR1 is SGDLS and CDR2 is YYNGEE. This CDR3 contains 14 residues. V lost 0 bases, J lost 7 bases, and 2 bases stayed unmatched. CDR3 sequence (DNA): TGTGCCAGCAGCGTAGGGGACAGGGGGTTTGGCTACACCTTC. The encoded protein is CASSVGDRGFGYTF.

J is TRBJ2-1 and V is TRBV5-1; 16 bases line up with TRBD2. Germline lookup yields CDR1 SGHRS and CDR2 YFSETQ. CDR3 length: 19 amino acids. Trimming removed 0 bases from V and 7 bases from J; junction bases left unmatched: 10. CDR3 protein: CASSLEGLAGGPGWNEQFF. In DNA form, the CDR3 reads TGCGCCAGCAGCTTGGAGGGACTAGCGGGAGGGCCTGGTTGGAATGAGCAGTTCTTC.

The chain has TRBV27 and TRBJ2-2, with 9 bases fitting TRBD1. CDR1 is MNHEY, CDR2 SMNVEV, per germline (reference sequence). Trimming took 5 bases from V and 6 from J; bases not matched to a gene: 7. The CDR3 sequence is 15 residues long. The DNA of the CDR3 is TGTGCCAGCAGTCCCCGGGACAGGGTGCCCGGGGAGCTGTTTTTT. Amino acids: CASSPRDRVPGELFF.

The V and J genes are TRBV7-2 and TRBJ2-3, with 11 bases fitting TRBD2. Germline V lookup: CDR1 SGHTA, CDR2 FQGNSA. This CDR3 has 17 amino acids. Trimming removed 3 bases from V and 6 bases from J; junction bases left unmatched: 11. In DNA, the CDR3 is TGTGCCAGCAGCTTGGTATCTAGCGGGAGGCTAGGGGATACGCAGTATTTT. Its protein is CASSLVSSGRLGDTQYF.

V and J are TRBV11-2 and TRBJ2-5, with 11 bases aligning to TRBD2. Germline CDR1 is SGHAT and CDR2 is FQNNGV. The CDR3 length is 16 residues. The V segment lost 2 bases and the J segment 1 base; nucleotides outside the gene matches: 3. Written as DNA, the CDR3 is TGTGCCAGCAGCTTATATAGCGGGAGGGCCCAAGAGACCCAGTACTTC. It yields the protein CASSLYSGRAQETQYF.

The CDR3 DNA reads TGTGCCAGCAGCTTGGGACTAGCGGAATACGAGCAGTACTTC. Its protein is CASSLGLAEYEQYF. J is TRBJ2-7 and V is TRBV5-6; 9 nucleotides match TRBD2. In germline, CDR1 is SGHDT, CDR2 YYEEEE. CDR3 length equals 14 residues. After removal of 0 bases from V and 4 bases from J, the junction contained 2 bases not matched to a gene.

The gene calls are TRBV15 and TRBJ2-5; possibly TRBD2 for D (6 bases). Trimming stripped 0 bases from V and 4 bases from J, with 9 bases between. This CDR3 has 14 residues. The germline V gene has CDR1 LNHNV and CDR2 YYDKDF (reference sequence). CDR3 DNA: TGTGCCACCAGCAGAGATTTGGGGGGAGAGACCCAGTACTTC. Translation gives CATSRDLGGETQYF.